This T cell receptor beta chain was sequenced during a study of cytomegalovirus exposure and HLA in healthy donors. Study conclusions and caveats: Three chains linked to CMV were shown in vitro to be specific for CMV antigens.

PCR involved 60 Vbeta and 13 Jbeta primers. Sequencing was performed with immunoSEQ multiplex PCR; in TCRdb, only in-frame clones are kept and a portion is missing. The sample consists of about 130,000 clones, about 74% of them appearing once. The CDR3 contains 14 residues. Germline assignment: CDR1 WSHSY and CDR2 SAAADI. Trimming removed 7 bases from V and 4 bases from J, with 17 bases in between. To note about this clone: The target antigen is unknown.

The chain uses TRBV10-2 and TRBJ2-7, with D hard to call. The sequence came from a young man in good health and CMV-seropositive. The sample consisted of PBMCs. CDR3 in amino acids: CASTWAYDFYEQYF. CDR3 DNA sequence: TGCGCCAGCACTTGGGCGTACGATTTTTACGAGCAGTACTTC.